The 22 T cell receptor beta chains listed next were all sequenced from one sample in a study of Ad26.COV2.S vaccination and SARS-CoV-2 variants (dated by TCRdb to the early 2020s). Receptor amplification or capture employed the immunoSEQ multiplex PCR assay. TCRdb took this table from immuneACCESS and kept in-frame rearrangements with V and J called. Such tables lack part of the clones; where checked against another copy, unresolved V genes explain under half of the gap, and the rest is unexplained. The sample records fewer than 800,000 clones, 89% of which are singletons. Around 1.4% of the sample is in the top ten clones. According to the study, the label for this sample's treatment or condition signals: around 19 received Ad26.COV2.S at low or high dose, single or two shots; 5 received placebo; per-sample allocation not given. For vaccine and placebo recipients, the sequenced repertoires came from samples collected on day 63 after the first injection.

The sequencing used peripheral blood, collected in a trial of Ad26.COV2.S vaccine versus placebo. All receptors derive from a person aged 18-60 years who received the Ad26.COV2.S COVID-19 vaccine or a placebo.

The CDR3 bases are TGTGCCAGTAGTCGCCAGGAGAGCTCCTACGAGCAGTACTTC. As protein: CASSRQESSYEQYF. The V and J genes are TRBV19 and TRBJ2-7; no clear D. V lost 5 bases and J 0 bases, leaving 11 bases between the germline ends. Germline V lookup: CDR1 LNHDA, CDR2 SQIVND (reference sequence). The CDR3 is made up of 14 amino acids. Full variable domain (missing parts from reference TRBV19 and TRBJ2-7): DGGITQSPKYLFRKEGQNVTLSCEQNLNHDAMYWYRQDPGQGLRLIYYSQIVNDFQKGDIAEGYSVSREKKESFPLTVTSAQKNPTAFYLCASSRQESSYEQYFGPGTRLTVT.

The gene calls are TRBV6-6 and TRBJ1-6; TRBD1 aligns across 8 bases. J was trimmed by 9 bases and V by 5 bases; bases with no gene match: 6. Germline V gene data show CDR1 as MNHNY and CDR2 as SVGAGI (reference sequence). This CDR3 contains 14 residues. This chain's CDR3 is CASSMTGVFSPLHF. The CDR3 coding sequence is TGTGCCAGCAGTATGACAGGGGTATTTTCACCCCTCCACTTT.

The genes are TRBV7-8 and TRBJ2-5; unclear D gene. The CDR3 loop spans 11 amino acids. Germline V gives CDR1 SGHVS, CDR2 FQNEAQ. Trimming shortened V by 5 bases and J by 5 bases, and 6 bases separated the two germline ends. The CDR3 protein is CASSPHETQYF. The CDR3 DNA reads as TGTGCCAGCAGCCCCCACGAGACCCAGTACTTC. Full variable domain (remainder filled in from reference TRBV7-8 and TRBJ2-5): GAGVSQSPRYKVAKRGQDVALRCDPISGHVSLFWYQQALGQGPEFLTYFQNEAQLDKSGLPSDRFFAERPEGSVSTLKIQRTQQEDSAVYLCASSPHETQYFGPGTRLLVL.

The chain employs TRBV2 and TRBJ2-6, with D perhaps TRBD1 (6 bases). Per the germline V gene, CDR1 is SNHLY and CDR2 is FYNNEI. CDR3 size: 16 residues. The germline V and J ends were trimmed by 5 bases and 4 bases, with 15 bases remaining between them. The CDR3 spells CASSPTTRGGANVLTF. The CDR3 DNA follows: TGTGCCAGCAGTCCCACCACTAGGGGGGGGGCCAACGTCCTGACTTTC.

This clone was seen a single time. This chain joins TRBV25-1 and TRBJ2-5, with D uncertain. V was trimmed by 5 bases and J by 0 bases, leaving 7 bases between them. Germline values: CDR1 MGHDK, CDR2 SYGVNS. The length of the CDR3 is 13 residues. Written as DNA, the CDR3 is TGTGCCAGCAGTCTGCCACACCAAGAGACCCAGTACTTC. Its protein is CASSLPHQETQYF.

The gene calls are TRBV6-5 and TRBJ2-1, with TRBD1 matching over 8 bases. Germline V gives CDR1 MNHEY, CDR2 SVGAGI. V lost 6 bases to trimming and J lost 2 bases; unmatched junction nucleotides: 6. The CDR3 contains 15 residues. CDR3 in amino acids: CASRPQGGAYNEQFF. The DNA for the CDR3 is TGTGCCAGCAGGCCACAGGGGGGCGCCTACAATGAGCAGTTCTTC.

CDR3 sequence (DNA): TGCAGCGTTGTTCCGACAGGGGGATCCACAGATACGCAGTATTTT. Protein product: CSVVPTGGSTDTQYF. This rearrangement joins TRBV29-1 to TRBJ2-3; 9 nucleotides match TRBD1. The CDR3 has 15 residues. Losses at the gene ends were 4 bases for V and 2 bases for J; bases not matched to a gene: 7. Looked up from germline, CDR1 is SQVTM and CDR2 is ANQGSEA.

The chain is built from TRBV4-3 and TRBJ2-7; either TRBD1 or TRBD2 may fit D (5 bases each). The CDR3 is 17 residues long. Germline V CDR1 and CDR2: LGHNA, YSLEER. The V and J ends lost 1 base and 5 bases respectively, with 21 bases between them. The CDR3 reads CASSQGWTAGSLHEQYF. The CDR3 nucleotides are TGCGCCAGCAGCCAAGGGTGGACGGCAGGGAGCCTCCACGAGCAGTACTTC.

This chain connects TRBV7-2 to TRBJ2-4; D could derive from TRBD1 or TRBD2 (5 bases each). This CDR3 spans 14 amino acids. Germline assignment: CDR1 SGHTA and CDR2 FQGNSA. V was trimmed by 4 bases and J by 5 bases, leaving 12 bases between them. CDR3 nucleotides: TGTGCCAGCAGCTCCCAGAGGGGAGAAAACATTCAGTACTTC. It codes for CASSSQRGENIQYF.

The CDR3 bases are TGCGCCAGTCAGCGGGGTCAAGAGACCCAGTACTTC. This codes for CASQRGQETQYF. The rearrangement joins TRBV5-1 to TRBJ2-5; 7 bases align to TRBD2. CDR3 size: 12 residues. V gave up 8 bases and J gave up 2 bases; unmatched junction bases: 3. Germline lookup yields CDR1 SGHRS and CDR2 YFSETQ.

The rearrangement links TRBV19 to TRBJ1-2; 7 positions match TRBD1. This CDR3 contains 12 residues. The junction had 5 bases not matched to a gene; V was cut back by 5 bases and J by 8 bases. CDR1 is LNHDA and CDR2 is SQIVND in the germline V gene (reference sequence). For the CDR3, the DNA is TGTGCCAGTAGTTCGAGGGGGCAGGGCTACACCTTC. This encodes CASSSRGQGYTF.

This clone was detected a few times. The chain joins TRBV7-3 to TRBJ1-1; D gene unclear. The germline V and J ends were trimmed by 5 bases and 4 bases, with 11 bases remaining between them. This CDR3 has 13 amino acids. The germline V gene has CDR1 SGHTA and CDR2 FQGTGA. CDR3 bases: TGTGCCAGCAGCCCAGACGGGAGCACTGAAGCTTTCTTT. Translating it yields CASSPDGSTEAFF.

CDR3 nucleotides: TGCGCCAGCAGCTCCGACGAGGAAAAACTGTTTTTT. It translates to CASSSDEEKLFF. V usage is TRBV5-1 and J usage is TRBJ1-4, with D uncertain. Germline V lookup: CDR1 SGHRS, CDR2 YFSETQ. The V end was cut by 3 bases, the J end by 8 bases, with 8 bases between. The CDR3 consists of 12 residues.

This chain joins TRBV3-1 (or the pseudogene TRBV3-2) and TRBJ2-7, with TRBD1 matching over 8 bases. CDR3 length: 15 amino acids. Per the germline V gene, CDR1 is LGHDT and CDR2 is YNNKEL (reference sequence). With V trimmed by 7 bases and J by 7 bases, 15 bases remained unmatched. CDR3 sequence (DNA): TGTGCCAGCACCCGGACAGGGTCGGATAGGGCAGAGCAGTACTTC. This gives the protein CASTRTGSDRAEQYF.

This chain joins TRBV6-1 and TRBJ1-2; weak D call: TRBD1 (5 bases). Germline values: CDR1 MNHNS, CDR2 SASEGT. The V end lost 0 bases, the J end lost 4 bases, and 15 bases lay between the germline ends. CDR3 size: 16 residues. CDR3 sequence: CASSEAPAGKGYGYTF. The DNA of the CDR3 is TGTGCCAGCAGTGAAGCGCCGGCAGGGAAAGGCTATGGCTACACCTTC.

The chain has TRBV30 and TRBJ1-1; D gene uncertain. The germline V gene encodes CDR1 GTSNPN and CDR2 SVGIG (reference sequence). V was trimmed by 0 bases and J by 6 bases, leaving 14 bases between them. The CDR3 is 14 amino acids. CDR3: CAWSVDPFFSEAFF. The CDR3 region has the DNA TGTGCCTGGAGTGTAGACCCCTTCTTCTCTGAAGCTTTCTTT.

The chain carries TRBV29-1 and TRBJ1-2, with 7 bases matching TRBD1. The J segment lost 8 bases and the V segment lost 5 bases, leaving 11 bases of the junction unmatched. The CDR3 totals 13 residues. CDR1 is SQVTM, CDR2 ANQGSEA, per germline. The CDR3 region is CSVRTGGMGGYTF. For the CDR3, the DNA is TGCAGCGTTAGGACAGGAGGTATGGGCGGCTACACCTTC. The full variable domain, completed using reference TRBV29-1 and TRBJ1-2, is SAVISQKPSRDICQRGTSLTIQCQVDSQVTMMFWYRQQPGQSLTLIATANQGSEATYESGFVIDKFPISRPNLTFSTLTVSNMSPEDSSIYLCSVRTGGMGGYTFGSGTRLTVV.

The chain combines TRBV24-1 with TRBJ2-2, with 8 bases fitting TRBD2. Germline CDR1 and CDR2: KGHDR and SFDVKD. The ends lost 4 bases at V and 4 bases at J; junction bases unmatched: 7. The CDR3 consists of 16 residues. CDR3 sequence (DNA): TGTGCCACCAGTGACCCGAGCGGGGGCGTCACCGGGGAGCTGTTTTTT. This gives the protein CATSDPSGGVTGELFF.

This rearrangement joins TRBV6-5 to TRBJ1-1; possibly TRBD1 for D (5 bases). CDR1 is MNHEY, CDR2 SVGAGI, per germline. The CDR3 covers 11 residues. The ends were cut back, 4 bases at V and 14 bases at J, with 14 bases in the middle. CDR3 loop: CASSSGRDSFF. The CDR3 DNA sequence: TGTGCCAGCAGTTCGGGACGAGATAGCTTCTTT.

The chain has TRBV18 and TRBJ2-7; TRBD2 aligns across 8 bases. The CDR3 has 16 residues. CDR1 is KGHSH and CDR2 is LQKENI in the germline V gene. V was clipped by 2 bases and J by 7 bases; unmatched bases: 13. The CDR3 bases are TGTGCCAGCTCACCAAAACGGGAGGGGGTCGAGGGAGAGCAGTACTTC. Protein product: CASSPKREGVEGEQYF.

The chain employs TRBV5-6 and TRBJ1-1; TRBD1 aligns across 8 bases. After removal of 4 bases from V and 3 bases from J, the junction contained 8 bases not matched to a gene. The CDR3 contains 15 residues. Germline loops: CDR1 SGHDT, CDR2 YYEEEE. CDR3 DNA: TGTGCCAGCAGCGGATTGGACAGGGACCACACTGAAGCTTTCTTT. Translated, it gives CASSGLDRDHTEAFF.

The genes are TRBV5-1 and TRBJ2-5, with D possibly TRBD1 on 7 matching bases. Looked up from germline, CDR1 is SGHRS and CDR2 is YFSETQ. V lost 0 bases and J lost 5, with 11 bases in between. This CDR3 is 14 amino acids long. The DNA for the CDR3 is TGCGCCAGCAGCTTGGCTGGAGGGGGCGAGACCCAGTACTTC. Translation: CASSLAGGGETQYF.